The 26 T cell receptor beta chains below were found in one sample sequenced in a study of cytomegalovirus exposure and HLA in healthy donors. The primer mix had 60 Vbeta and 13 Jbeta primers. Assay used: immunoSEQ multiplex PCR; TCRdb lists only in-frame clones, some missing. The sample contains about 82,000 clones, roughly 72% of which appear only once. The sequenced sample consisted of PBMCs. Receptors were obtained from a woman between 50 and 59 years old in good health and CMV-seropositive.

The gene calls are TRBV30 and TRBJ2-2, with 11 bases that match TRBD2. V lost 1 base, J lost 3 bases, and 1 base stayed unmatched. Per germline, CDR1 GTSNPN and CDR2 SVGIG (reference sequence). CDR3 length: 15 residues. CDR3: CAWSGLAGYTGELFF. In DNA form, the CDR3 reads TGTGCCTGGAGTGGACTAGCGGGATACACCGGGGAGCTGTTTTTT.

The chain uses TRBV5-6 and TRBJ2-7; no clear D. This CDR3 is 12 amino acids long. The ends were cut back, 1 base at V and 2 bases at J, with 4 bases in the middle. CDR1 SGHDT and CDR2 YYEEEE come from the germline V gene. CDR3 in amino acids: CASSLTTYEQYF. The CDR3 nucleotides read TGTGCCAGCAGCTTGACAACCTACGAGCAGTACTTC.

The CDR3 loop reads CASSSTGDYEQYF. The DNA for the CDR3 is TGTGCCAGCAGCTCTACCGGGGACTACGAGCAGTACTTC. V is TRBV5-4 and J is TRBJ2-7; D is perhaps TRBD2 (5 bases). CDR3 length equals 13 residues. V was shortened by 3 bases and J by 3 bases, with 10 bases between the two germline ends. The germline CDR1 and CDR2 sequences are SGHNT and YYREEE (reference sequence).

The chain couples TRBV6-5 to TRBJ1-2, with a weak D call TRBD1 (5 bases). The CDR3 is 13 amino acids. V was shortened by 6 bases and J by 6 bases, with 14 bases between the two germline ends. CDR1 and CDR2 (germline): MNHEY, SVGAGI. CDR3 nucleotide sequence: TGTGCCAGCAGCCACTCAGGGCTGGATGGCTACACCTTC. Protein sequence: CASSHSGLDGYTF.

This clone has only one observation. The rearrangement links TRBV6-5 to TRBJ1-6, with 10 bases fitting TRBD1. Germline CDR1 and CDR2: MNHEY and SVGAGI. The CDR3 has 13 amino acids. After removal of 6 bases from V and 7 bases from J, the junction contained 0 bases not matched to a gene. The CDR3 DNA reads TGTGCCAGCAGGGACAGGGGGAATTCACCCCTCCACTTT. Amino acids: CASRDRGNSPLHF.

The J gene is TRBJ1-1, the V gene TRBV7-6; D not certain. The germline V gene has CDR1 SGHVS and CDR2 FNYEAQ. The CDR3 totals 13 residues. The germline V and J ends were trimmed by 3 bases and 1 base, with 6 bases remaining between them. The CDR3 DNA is TGTGCCAGCAGCTTTGGCCCGAACACTGAAGCTTTCTTT. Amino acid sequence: CASSFGPNTEAFF.

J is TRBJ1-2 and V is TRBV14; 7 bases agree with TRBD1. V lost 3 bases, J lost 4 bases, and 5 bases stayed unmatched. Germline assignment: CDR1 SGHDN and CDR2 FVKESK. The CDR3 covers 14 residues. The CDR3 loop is CASSHLQGIYGYTF. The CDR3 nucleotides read TGTGCCAGCAGCCACCTACAGGGGATCTATGGCTACACCTTC.

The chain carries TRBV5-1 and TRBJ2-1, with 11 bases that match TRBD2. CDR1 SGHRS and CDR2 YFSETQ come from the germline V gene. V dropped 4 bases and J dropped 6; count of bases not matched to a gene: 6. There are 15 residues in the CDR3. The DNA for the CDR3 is TGCGCCAGCAGCCCGCCGACTAGCGGGGCCAATGAGCAGTTCTTC. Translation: CASSPPTSGANEQFF.

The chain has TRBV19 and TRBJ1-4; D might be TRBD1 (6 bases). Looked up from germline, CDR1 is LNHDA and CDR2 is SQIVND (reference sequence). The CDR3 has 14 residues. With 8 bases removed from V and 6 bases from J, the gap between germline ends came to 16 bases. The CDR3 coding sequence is TGTGCCAGTTCTACCGGGACAAGCGATGAAAAACTGTTTTTT. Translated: CASSTGTSDEKLFF.

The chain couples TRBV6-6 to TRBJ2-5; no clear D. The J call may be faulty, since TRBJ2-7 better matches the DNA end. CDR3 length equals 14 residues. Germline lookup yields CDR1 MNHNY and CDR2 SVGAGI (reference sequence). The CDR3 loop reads CASSSIQLGYEQYF. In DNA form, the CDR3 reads TGTGCCAGCAGTTCTATCCAGCTGGGCTACGAGCAGTACTTC.

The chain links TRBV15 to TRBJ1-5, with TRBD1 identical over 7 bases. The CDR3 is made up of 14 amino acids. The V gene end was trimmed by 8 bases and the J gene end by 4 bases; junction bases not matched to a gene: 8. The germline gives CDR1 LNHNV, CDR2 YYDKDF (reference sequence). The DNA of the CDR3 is TGTGCCACCGCGGGAGGACAGGCAAATCAGCCCCAGCATTTT. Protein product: CATAGGQANQPQHF.

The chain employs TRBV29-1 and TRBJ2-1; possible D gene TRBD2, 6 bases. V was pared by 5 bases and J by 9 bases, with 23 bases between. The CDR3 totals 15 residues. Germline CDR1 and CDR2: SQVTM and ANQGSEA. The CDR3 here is CSVMRGTLTRGEQFF. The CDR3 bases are TGCAGCGTTATGCGCGGGACCCTCACGAGAGGTGAGCAGTTCTTC.

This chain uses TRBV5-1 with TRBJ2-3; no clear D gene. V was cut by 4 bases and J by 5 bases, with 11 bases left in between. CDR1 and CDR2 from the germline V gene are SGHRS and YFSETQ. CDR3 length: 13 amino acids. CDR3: CASSPDGGDTQYF. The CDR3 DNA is TGCGCCAGCAGCCCGGATGGCGGAGATACGCAGTATTTT.

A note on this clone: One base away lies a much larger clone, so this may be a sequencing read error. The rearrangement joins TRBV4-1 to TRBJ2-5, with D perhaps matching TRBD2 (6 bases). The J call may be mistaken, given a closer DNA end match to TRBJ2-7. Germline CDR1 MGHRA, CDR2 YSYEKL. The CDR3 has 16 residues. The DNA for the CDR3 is TGCGCCAGCAGCCAAGGAGTGACTAGGGGCTCCTACGAGCAGTACTTC. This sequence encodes CASSQGVTRGSYEQYF.

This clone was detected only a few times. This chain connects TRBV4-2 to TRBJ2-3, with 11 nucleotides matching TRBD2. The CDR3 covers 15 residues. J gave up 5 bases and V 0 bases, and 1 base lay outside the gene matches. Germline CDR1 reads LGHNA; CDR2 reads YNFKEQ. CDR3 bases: TGTGCCAGCAGCCAAGAAACTAGCGGGAGAGATACGCAGTATTTT. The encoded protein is CASSQETSGRDTQYF.

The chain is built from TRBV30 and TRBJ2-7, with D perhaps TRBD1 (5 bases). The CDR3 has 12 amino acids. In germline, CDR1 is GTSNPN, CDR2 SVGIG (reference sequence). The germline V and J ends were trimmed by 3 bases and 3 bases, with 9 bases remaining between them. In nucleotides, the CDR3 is TGTGCCTGGAGCAGGGCCGTCTACGAGCAGTACTTC. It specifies CAWSRAVYEQYF. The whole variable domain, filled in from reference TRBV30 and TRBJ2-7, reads SQTIHQWPATLVQPVGSPLSLECTVEGTSNPNLYWYRQAAGRGLQLLFYSVGIGQISSEVPQNLSASRPQDRQFILSSKKLLLSDSGFYLCAWSRAVYEQYFGPGTRLTVT.

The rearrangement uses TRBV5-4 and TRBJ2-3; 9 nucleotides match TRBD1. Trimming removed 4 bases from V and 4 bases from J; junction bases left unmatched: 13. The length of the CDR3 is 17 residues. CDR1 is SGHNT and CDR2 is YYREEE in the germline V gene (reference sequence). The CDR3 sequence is CASSTASGTGLSDTQYF. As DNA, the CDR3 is TGTGCCAGCAGCACGGCCTCCGGGACAGGGTTGTCAGATACGCAGTATTTT.

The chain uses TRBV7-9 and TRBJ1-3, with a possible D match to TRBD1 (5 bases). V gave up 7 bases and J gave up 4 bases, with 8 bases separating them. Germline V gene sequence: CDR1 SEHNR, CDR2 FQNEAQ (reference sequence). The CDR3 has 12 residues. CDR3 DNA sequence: TGTGCCAGCACAGGGATCGGAAACACCATATATTTT. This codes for CASTGIGNTIYF.

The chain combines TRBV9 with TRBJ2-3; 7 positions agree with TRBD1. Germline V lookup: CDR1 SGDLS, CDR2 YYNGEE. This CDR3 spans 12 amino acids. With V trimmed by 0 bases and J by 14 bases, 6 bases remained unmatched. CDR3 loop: CASSVGQGVRYF. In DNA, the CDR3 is TGTGCCAGCAGCGTAGGGCAGGGGGTAAGGTATTTT.

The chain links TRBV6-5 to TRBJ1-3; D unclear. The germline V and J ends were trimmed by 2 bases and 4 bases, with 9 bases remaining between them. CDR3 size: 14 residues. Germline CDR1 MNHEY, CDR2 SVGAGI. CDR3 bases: TGTGCCAGCAGTTACGGCGGTTTCGGAAACACCATATATTTT. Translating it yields CASSYGGFGNTIYF.

CDR3 in amino acids: CASSWGQADTNYGYTF. DNA for the CDR3: TGTGCCAGCAGCTGGGGACAGGCCGACACTAACTATGGCTACACCTTC. The chain combines TRBV11-2 with TRBJ1-2; 8 bases map to TRBD1. The germline V gene has CDR1 SGHAT and CDR2 FQNNGV. J gave up 0 bases and V 4 bases, and 7 bases lay outside the gene matches. The CDR3 totals 16 residues. Filled out from reference TRBV11-2 and TRBJ1-2, the complete variable domain reads EAGVAQSPRYKIIEKRQSVAFWCNPISGHATLYWYQQILGQGPKLLIQFQNNGVVDDSQLPKDRFSAERLKGVDSTLKIQPAKLEDSAVYLCASSWGQADTNYGYTFGSGTRLTVV.

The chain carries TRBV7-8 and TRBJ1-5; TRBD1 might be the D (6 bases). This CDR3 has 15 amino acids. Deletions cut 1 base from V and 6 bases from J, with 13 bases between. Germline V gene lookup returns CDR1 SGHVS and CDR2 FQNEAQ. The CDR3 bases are TGTGCCAGCAGCTTAGGGGCGGGGGGCAGTCAGCCCCAGCATTTT. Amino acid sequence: CASSLGAGGSQPQHF.

CDR3 amino acids: CASSLSSSGNTIYF. Written as DNA, the CDR3 is TGTGCCAGCAGCTTATCGAGCTCTGGAAACACCATATATTTT. The V and J genes are TRBV7-2 and TRBJ1-3, with D unresolved. The V end was cut by 2 bases, the J end by 0 bases, with 5 bases between. CDR3 length equals 14 residues. CDR1 is SGHTA and CDR2 is FQGNSA in the germline V gene.

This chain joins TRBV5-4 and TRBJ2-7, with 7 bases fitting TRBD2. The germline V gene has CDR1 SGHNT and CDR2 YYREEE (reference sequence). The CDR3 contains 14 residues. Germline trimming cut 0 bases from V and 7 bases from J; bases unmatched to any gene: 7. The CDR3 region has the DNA TGTGCCAGCAGCTTGGTCGGGGGGAGGGATGAGCAGTACTTC. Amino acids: CASSLVGGRDEQYF.

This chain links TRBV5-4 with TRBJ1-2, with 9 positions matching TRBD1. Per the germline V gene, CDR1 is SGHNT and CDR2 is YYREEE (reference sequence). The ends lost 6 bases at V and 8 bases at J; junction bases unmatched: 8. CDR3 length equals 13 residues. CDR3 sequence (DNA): TGTGCCAGCACACGGAGGACAGGGGAAGGCTACACCTTC. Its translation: CASTRRTGEGYTF.

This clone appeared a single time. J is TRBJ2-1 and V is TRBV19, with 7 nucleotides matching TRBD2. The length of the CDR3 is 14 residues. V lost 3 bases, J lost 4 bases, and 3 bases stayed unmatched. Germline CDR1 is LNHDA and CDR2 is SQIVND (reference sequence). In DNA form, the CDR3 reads TGTGCCAGTAGTATGCGGGAGAGGTACAATGAGCAGTTCTTC. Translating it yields CASSMRERYNEQFF.